This T cell receptor (beta chain) was retrieved from a study of blood T cell repertoires in COVID-19. About the study: COVID-19 samples from acute and convalescent phases originated in the United States, Italy and Spain. PBMCs, B-cell-depleted T cells, or T cells provided the cDNA or gDNA that made up the material.

In the original analysis: Estimation of nucleated cell counts was performed using reference gene primer amplification. Only in-frame clones appear in the TCRdb table, and some are missing; sequencing was by immunoSEQ multiplex PCR. Clonal size and the V and J genes are those of that table, whereas D and trimming came from the DNA. The repertoire has about 70,000 clones, around 85% of them found once; the top ten carry around 10%. Unmatched junction bases numbered 7, after V lost 4 bases and J lost 2 bases. The germline V gene has CDR1 SGHNT and CDR2 YYREEE (reference sequence). This CDR3 spans 15 amino acids.

The chain is built from TRBV5-4 and TRBJ2-3, with 7 nucleotides matching TRBD1. The origin of this receptor is a human donor in a cohort sampled during active COVID-19. Sequencing was performed on peripheral blood. The CDR3 DNA reads TGTGCCAGCAGCCCCAGAGGGGGCGCCACAGATACGCAGTATTTT. It translates to CASSPRGGATDTQYF. Combining the CDR3 with reference TRBV5-4 and TRBJ2-3 gives the whole variable domain ETGVTQSPTHLIKTRGQQVTLRCSSQSGHNTVSWYQQALGQGPQFIFQYYREEENGRGNFPPRFSGLQFPNYSSELNVNALELDDSALYLCASSPRGGATDTQYFGPGTRLTVL.